These 20 T cell receptor beta chains share one sample of origin, sequenced in a study of yellow fever vaccine responses in identical twins. In TCRdb, the RT-PCR reads were re-called with MiXCR into one record per CDR3 protein. The sample yields 9,900 or so distinct CDR3 sequences, roughly 85% seen once. The sequencing here drew on T cells from blood (PBMCs), unsorted or a sorted subset (not recorded which), taken before or after yellow fever vaccination (not recorded which). These receptors were taken from a young woman who received the yellow fever vaccine.

This clonotype has only a few counts. The chain has TRBV10-3 and TRBJ1-1; 7 bases map to TRBD1. The J segment lost 2 bases and the V segment lost 9 bases, leaving 9 bases of the junction unmatched. CDR1 ENHRY and CDR2 SYGVKD come from the germline V gene. The length of the CDR3 is 14 residues. The CDR3 DNA follows: TGTGCCATGAGGCCGGACAGGTACAACACTGAAGCTTTCTTT. Its protein product is CAMRPDRYNTEAFF.

This sequence joins TRBV4-1 and TRBJ2-2; no reliable D call. The V end lost 1 base, the J end lost 6 bases, and 15 bases lay between the germline ends. CDR1 is MGHRA, CDR2 YSYEKL, per germline. This CDR3 spans 16 amino acids. In nucleotides, the CDR3 is TGCGCCAGCAGCCAAGGATTCGTAGGTTTCTCCGGGGAGCTGTTTTTT. Translating gives CASSQGFVGFSGELFF.

V is TRBV2 and J is TRBJ2-7; TRBD2 is a possible D gene (6 bases). The CDR3 is 13 amino acids. Trimming took off 1 base at V and 6 bases at J, with 10 bases between the two ends. Germline loops: CDR1 SNHLY, CDR2 FYNNEI. CDR3 nucleotides: TGTGCCAGCAGTGAAGATGGGGGACTCGAGCAGTACTTC. Translated, it gives CASSEDGGLEQYF.

The genes are TRBV2 and TRBJ2-7; 8 bases agree with TRBD1. V trimming: 5 bases; J trimming: 5 bases; junction bases outside the gene matches: 8. Germline CDR1 SNHLY, CDR2 FYNNEI. This CDR3 has 14 amino acids. The CDR3 loop reads CASSKRQGLNEQYF. The DNA of the CDR3 is TGTGCCAGCAGTAAGAGACAGGGGCTAAACGAGCAGTACTTC.

Only one count was recorded for this clonotype. The chain is built from TRBV14 and TRBJ2-1; the D is unclear. This CDR3 contains 15 residues. V lost 0 bases, J lost 3 bases, and 9 bases lay in between. Looked up from germline, CDR1 is SGHDN and CDR2 is FVKESK. CDR3 sequence: CASSQDRTLYNEQFF. The CDR3 bases are TGTGCCAGCAGCCAAGACAGGACCCTCTACAATGAGCAGTTCTTC.

V usage is TRBV7-2 and J usage is TRBJ1-4, with 8 nucleotides matching TRBD1. The CDR3 totals 15 residues. The germline V gene encodes CDR1 SGHTA and CDR2 FQGNSA. Germline trimming cut 5 bases from V and 6 bases from J; bases unmatched to any gene: 8. The CDR3 DNA sequence: TGTGCCAGCAGCGCGCAGGGGGCTAGTTATGAAAAACTGTTTTTT. Its translation is CASSAQGASYEKLFF.

This chain uses TRBV13 with TRBJ2-5; TRBD2 might be the D (6 bases). This CDR3 is 14 amino acids long. Trimming pared 2 bases from V and 5 bases from J, leaving 12 bases between. Germline V CDR1 and CDR2: PRHDT, FYEKMQ (reference sequence). CDR3: CASSLRRDGETQYF. The CDR3 coding sequence is TGTGCCAGCAGCTTACGGCGGGATGGGGAGACCCAGTACTTC.

This clonotype was seen a few times. The V call is TRBV18, the J call TRBJ2-1; D tentatively fits TRBD1 or TRBD2 (5 bases each). Trimming shortened V by 2 bases and J by 6 bases, and 14 bases separated the two germline ends. The CDR3 spans 15 residues. Germline V lookup: CDR1 KGHSH, CDR2 LQKENI. Here the CDR3 DNA reads TGTGCCAGCTCACCAGGGGCTAGCTCGGGCAATGAGCAGTTCTTC. It translates to CASSPGASSGNEQFF. Full variable domain (rest looked up from reference TRBV18 and TRBJ2-1): NAGVMQNPRHLVRRRGQEARLRCSPMKGHSHVYWYRQLPEEGLKFMVYLQKENIIDESGMPKERFSAEFPKEGPSILRIQQVVRGDSAAYFCASSPGASSGNEQFFGPGTRLTVL.

The rearrangement uses TRBV15 and TRBJ1-5; no reliable D call. The CDR3 consists of 14 residues. Germline lookup yields CDR1 LNHNV and CDR2 YYDKDF (reference sequence). Trimming left V 5 bases short and J 1 base short, with 9 bases between. The CDR3 reads CATSPRGSNQPQHF. CDR3 nucleotide sequence: TGTGCCACCAGCCCCCGGGGAAGCAATCAGCCCCAGCATTTT.

The chain is built from TRBV20-1 and TRBJ1-5; 9 nucleotides line up with TRBD1. With 0 bases clipped from V and 6 bases from J, the junction kept 3 bases outside the gene matches. CDR1 is DFQATT, CDR2 SNEGSKA, per germline (reference sequence). The CDR3 has 14 amino acids. The CDR3 nucleotides read TGCAGTGCTAGAGAAGGACAGGGGCGTCAGCCCCAGCATTTT. Translation gives CSAREGQGRQPQHF.

V usage is TRBV18 and J usage is TRBJ2-1; a possible D gene is TRBD1 (6 bases). Trimming stripped 0 bases from V and 6 bases from J, with 6 bases between. CDR1 KGHSH and CDR2 LQKENI come from the germline V gene. The CDR3 runs to 13 residues. The CDR3 loop is CASSPPDSNEQFF. CDR3 DNA: TGTGCCAGCTCACCACCGGACAGCAATGAGCAGTTCTTC.

This sequence joins TRBV4-2 and TRBJ2-1, with 12 bases fitting TRBD1. V lost 4 bases to trimming and J lost 5 bases; unmatched junction nucleotides: 3. This CDR3 is built from 15 residues. Germline loops: CDR1 LGHNA, CDR2 YNFKEQ. The chain's CDR3 is CASSPGQGADNEQFF. The CDR3 DNA sequence: TGTGCCAGCAGCCCGGGACAGGGGGCCGACAATGAGCAGTTCTTC.

The CDR3 loop is CATSIRQGLRLEQFF. CDR3 coding DNA: TGTGCCACCAGCATAAGACAGGGCCTGCGTCTAGAGCAGTTCTTC. The gene calls are TRBV15 and TRBJ2-1; TRBD1 aligns across 7 bases. The V gene's germline CDR1 is LNHNV and CDR2 YYDKDF (reference sequence). The CDR3 is 15 residues long. V was clipped by 4 bases and J by 10 bases; unmatched bases: 13.

This chain connects TRBV5-1 to TRBJ2-7; a possible D gene is TRBD1 (5 bases). There are 14 residues in the CDR3. V was pared by 5 bases and J by 2 bases, with 14 bases between. Germline V gene data show CDR1 as SGHRS and CDR2 as YFSETQ. CDR3 nucleotides: TGCGCCAGCAGACCCCCAAGACAGCCCTACGAGCAGTACTTC. It encodes CASRPPRQPYEQYF.

The rearrangement uses TRBV6-1 and TRBJ1-2; 7 bases agree with TRBD1. The CDR3 has 14 amino acids. J was trimmed by 6 bases and V by 6 bases; bases with no gene match: 10. The germline gives CDR1 MNHNS, CDR2 SASEGT. The CDR3 bases are TGTGCCAGCAGCGCACAGGGGTGGGGTGATGGCTACACCTTC. Translating it yields CASSAQGWGDGYTF.

This chain connects TRBV7-6 to TRBJ2-7; possible D gene TRBD2, 6 bases. The germline V gene has CDR1 SGHVS and CDR2 FNYEAQ. V lost 3 bases and J lost 1, with 16 bases in between. This CDR3 contains 16 residues. CDR3 region: CASSLRPLGGSYEQYF. CDR3 nucleotides: TGTGCCAGCAGCTTGAGACCCCTAGGAGGGTCCTACGAGCAGTACTTC.

The chain carries TRBV27 and TRBJ1-6; D perhaps matches TRBD1 (5 bases). Deletions cut 1 base from V and 0 bases from J, with 7 bases between. Germline V gene sequence: CDR1 MNHEY, CDR2 SMNVEV (reference sequence). The CDR3 is 16 residues long. CDR3 sequence reads: CASSLYGGSYNSPLHF. CDR3 in DNA: TGTGCCAGCAGTTTATACGGGGGCTCCTATAATTCACCCCTCCACTTT.

The chain couples TRBV19 to TRBJ1-1; D unresolved. The V end was cut by 6 bases, the J end by 7 bases, with 9 bases between. CDR1 and CDR2 from the germline V gene are LNHDA and SQIVND (reference sequence). The CDR3 totals 11 residues. In DNA, the CDR3 is TGTGCCAGTAGGCTCAGGTTTGAAGCTTTCTTT. This codes for CASRLRFEAFF.

The CDR3 nucleotides read TGTGCCAGCAGGGAGATGGGGGCGCTTAATGAGCAGTTCTTC. Translating gives CASREMGALNEQFF. The chain combines TRBV28 with TRBJ2-1; D is possibly TRBD1 (6 bases). Germline loops: CDR1 MDHEN, CDR2 SYDVKM. The length of the CDR3 is 14 residues. Trimming left V 6 bases short and J 7 bases short, with 16 bases between.

The chain has TRBV18 and TRBJ2-5, with D unclear. Germline V gene data show CDR1 as KGHSH and CDR2 as LQKENI. Trimming pared 2 bases from V and 3 bases from J, leaving 1 base between. This CDR3 region has 11 residues. This CDR3 is CASSPEETQYF. The CDR3 DNA reads as TGTGCCAGCTCACCAGAAGAGACCCAGTACTTC.